This T cell receptor (beta chain) was documented in a study of blood T cell repertoires in COVID-19. Background on the study: Both acute and convalescent COVID-19 samples were obtained from the United States, Italy and Spain. Nucleic acid was either cDNA or gDNA, and it came from T cells, B-cell-depleted T cells, or PBMCs.

Original methodology: Scientists estimated how many nucleated cells there were by amplifying reference gene primers. Some clones are missing from TCRdb's copy, which holds only in-frame ones; the method was immunoSEQ multiplex PCR. The DNA gave D and trimming, while V, J and clone size come from that table. The repertoire holds hundreds of thousands of clones, with 70% to 90% as singletons. Losses at the gene ends were 6 bases for V and 3 bases for J; bases not matched to a gene: 8. Germline lookup yields CDR1 MNHEY and CDR2 SMNVEV (reference sequence). This CDR3 is built from 15 residues. This clone has a single count.

The sample taken for sequencing was peripheral blood. The V gene is TRBV27, the J gene TRBJ1-1; 9 bases agree with TRBD1. The TCR was taken from a young woman who had recovered from COVID-19. This CDR3 reads CASSESTGGDTEAFF. CDR3 sequence (DNA): TGTGCCAGCAGCGAATCGACAGGGGGGGACACTGAAGCTTTCTTT.